The rows below give T cell receptor beta chains drawn from one sample of a study of T-cell memory formation after mild COVID-19. TCRdb redid the calling of the 5' RACE reads with MiXCR, one entry per CDR3 protein. The sample comprises roughly 400,000 distinct CDR3 sequences, approximately 19% of which are singletons, and about 22% rests with the top ten. The sample was PBMCs or a T cell subset sorted from them (not recorded which). The receptors shown here come from a young man who had mild COVID-19 (a few samples of this study predate the infection). Cell type and time point are not known. The CDR3 runs from the conserved cysteine through the conserved F or W. A D gene is named only where the DNA matches it firmly. Size values are once, few and many counts, or a class for expanded clones, and some rows have none.

TRBJ1-1,TRBV4-1,16,TRBD1,-,CASSDRTGAWNTEAFF,TGCGCCAGCAGTGACCGGACAGGGGCCTGGAACACTGAAGCTTTCTTT
TRBJ2-5,TRBV6-1,13,-,-,CASSAGARETQYF,TGTGCCAGCAGTGCAGGGGCAAGGGAGACCCAGTACTTC
TRBJ2-3,TRBV7-9,15,-,few,CASTVGYKSTDTQYF,TGTGCCAGCACGGTCGGGTATAAGAGCACAGATACGCAGTATTTT
TRBJ1-2,TRBV18,15,TRBD1,few,CASSPTGDSPYGYTF,TGTGCCAGCTCACCAACTGGGGACAGTCCCTATGGCTACACCTTC
TRBJ2-5,TRBV18,14,-,-,CASSPQLEVETQYF,TGTGCCAGCTCACCACAACTAGAGGTGGAGACCCAGTACTTC
TRBJ2-7,TRBV4-1,17,TRBD1,-,CASSQGAPGQGGYEQYF,TGCGCCAGCAGCCAAGGTGCCCCGGGACAGGGAGGTTACGAGCAGTACTTC
TRBJ1-4,TRBV12-3/TRBV12-4,16,-,-,CASSFSPATVNEKLFF,TGTGCCAGCAGTTTCTCCCCCGCGACAGTTAATGAAAAACTGTTTTTT
TRBJ2-2,TRBV20-1,16,-,-,CSASTQDGVSTGELFF,TGCAGTGCTAGTACTCAGGATGGGGTTTCAACCGGGGAGCTGTTTTTT
TRBJ2-5,TRBV6-1,12,-,-,CASSDVGISQYF,TGTGCCAGCAGTGACGTGGGTATCTCCCAGTACTTC
TRBJ1-2,TRBV7-2,17,TRBD1,few,CASSSTGGAGGHYGYTF,TGTGCCAGCAGCTCCACAGGGGGCGCCGGGGGACACTATGGCTACACCTTC
TRBJ1-5,TRBV18,12,-,-,CASSPIGQPQHF,TGTGCCAGCTCACCAATCGGACAGCCCCAGCATTTT
TRBJ1-3,TRBV6-6,18,-,-,CASSYDQGGPPSGNTIYF,TGTGCCAGCAGTTACGACCAGGGTGGACCACCCTCTGGAAACACCATATATTTT
TRBJ2-5,TRBV5-1,17,TRBD2,-,CASSGVGVAGDQETQYF,TGCGCCAGCAGCGGGGTCGGGGTAGCGGGGGACCAAGAGACCCAGTACTTC
TRBJ2-6,TRBV7-9,16,-,-,CASSPGLYSGANVLTF,TGTGCCAGCAGTCCAGGACTGTACTCTGGGGCCAACGTCCTGACTTTC
TRBJ2-7,TRBV7-9,17,TRBD1,-,CASSKTGGTLLNYEQYF,TGTGCCAGCAGCAAGACAGGGGGCACCTTACTAAACTACGAGCAGTACTTC
TRBJ2-1,TRBV12-3/TRBV12-4,16,-,few,CASSSPWSSGYNEQFF,TGTGCCAGCAGTTCACCATGGAGCTCGGGCTACAATGAGCAGTTCTTC
TRBJ2-5,TRBV12-3/TRBV12-4,17,TRBD2,few,CASSPGLARRERETQYF,TGTGCCAGCAGTCCCGGACTAGCGCGGAGAGAGAGGGAGACCCAGTACTTC
TRBJ2-1,TRBV7-2,17,TRBD2,-,CASSLASGGVGYNEQFF,TGTGCCAGCAGCTTAGCTAGCGGGGGAGTAGGCTACAATGAGCAGTTCTTC
TRBJ1-2,TRBV7-9,14,-,-,CASSLEPSPYGYTF,TGTGCCAGCAGCTTAGAACCCAGCCCCTATGGCTACACCTTC
TRBJ2-4,TRBV5-5,16,-,many,CASSVDSLIAKNIQYF,TGTGCCAGCAGCGTTGACAGCCTGATAGCCAAAAACATTCAGTACTTC
TRBJ1-1,TRBV4-2,14,TRBD1,few,CASSQDTGGERAFF,TGTGCCAGCAGCCAAGACACAGGGGGTGAAAGGGCTTTCTTT
TRBJ1-6,TRBV20-1,15,-,-,CSAMDIPTYNSPLHF,TGCAGTGCAATGGACATTCCGACCTATAATTCACCCCTCCACTTT
TRBJ2-1,TRBV28,15,-,-,CASSSRGPAYNEQFF,TGTGCCAGCAGCTCCAGAGGTCCAGCATACAATGAGCAGTTCTTC